The next 19 T cell receptor beta chains were all read from a single sample in a study of blood T cells in healthy people across ages. Then a second PCR, running roughly 7 to 11 cycles, was carried out with a sample-barcoded 5' primer and a J-beta primer mix. One entry per CDR3 protein results from TCRdb running MiXCR on the 5' RACE reads. The sample shows more than 650,000 distinct CDR3 sequences, about a fifth of them seen only once. Specimen: blood. These receptor sequences come from a man in his 70s in good health.

The chain employs TRBV6-1 and TRBJ2-1, with D unresolved. Trimming took off 6 bases at V and 8 bases at J, with 11 bases between the two ends. The CDR3 consists of 12 residues. Germline V gene lookup returns CDR1 MNHNS and CDR2 SASEGT. CDR3 sequence reads: CASSPFEDEQFF. DNA of the CDR3: TGTGCCAGCAGCCCCTTTGAGGATGAGCAGTTCTTC.

The V gene is TRBV20-1, the J gene TRBJ2-1; D is ambiguous. The J call is doubtful: the DNA matches TRBJ2-7 better. Germline CDR1 DFQATT, CDR2 SNEGSKA (reference sequence). The CDR3 extends over 15 amino acids. CDR3 in amino acids: CSANFERTLTYEQYF. In DNA form, the CDR3 reads TGCAGTGCTAACTTTGAACGGACCTTAACCTACGAGCAGTACTTC.

In this sample, this clonotype turned up a few times. V usage is TRBV29-1 and J usage is TRBJ2-6; D might be TRBD1 (6 bases). CDR3 size: 13 residues. V was cut by 6 bases and J by 3 bases, with 9 bases left in between. Germline loops: CDR1 SQVTM, CDR2 ANQGSEA. CDR3 in DNA: TGCAGCGTCACAGGGTTTGGGGCCAACGTCCTGACTTTC. Protein: CSVTGFGANVLTF.

This rearrangement joins TRBV20-1 to TRBJ2-5; the D gene is possibly TRBD2 (6 bases). CDR1 DFQATT and CDR2 SNEGSKA come from the germline V gene (reference sequence). This CDR3 has 15 amino acids. V lost 5 bases and J lost 4, with 20 bases in between. The CDR3 loop is CSAETTGEVGETQYF. As DNA, the CDR3 is TGCAGTGCTGAAACGACGGGAGAAGTAGGAGAGACCCAGTACTTC.

The chain employs TRBV5-1 and TRBJ1-1; D may be TRBD1 (6 bases). Trimming took 0 bases from V and 3 from J, leaving 9 bases between them. Germline V lookup: CDR1 SGHRS, CDR2 YFSETQ. This CDR3 is built from 14 residues. The CDR3, as DNA: TGCGCCAGCAGCTTGGCCGAGGGGGACACTGAAGCTTTCTTT. As protein: CASSLAEGDTEAFF.

This clonotype was picked up a small number of times. The genes are TRBV10-3 and TRBJ2-5; TRBD2 is a possible D gene (6 bases). The DNA end lines up better with TRBJ2-1; the J call may be wrong. This CDR3 comprises 14 residues. Germline values: CDR1 ENHRY, CDR2 SYGVKD. The CDR3 DNA is TGTGCCATAAAAGGCGGCGGGAAGGGCAATGAGCAGTTCTTC. Translating gives CAIKGGGKGNEQFF.

The rearrangement links TRBV11-2 to TRBJ2-5; TRBD1 agrees at 7 bases. The DNA end lines up better with TRBJ2-1; the J call may be wrong. Germline CDR1 reads SGHAT; CDR2 reads FQNNGV. The CDR3 contains 16 residues. Written as DNA, the CDR3 is TGTGCCAGCAGCCGTACTACAGGGGCCCAAACGAGGGAGCAGTTCTTC. It is translated as CASSRTTGAQTREQFF.

This clonotype came up a few times. The chain is built from TRBV6-6 and TRBJ1-2; D is ambiguous. There are 16 residues in the CDR3. V dropped 3 bases and J dropped 3 bases, with 17 bases sitting between them. CDR1 and CDR2 from the germline V gene are MNHNY and SVGAGI (reference sequence). For the CDR3, the DNA is TGTGCCAGCAGTTATCGGAGACCTGATTGGGACTATGGCTACACCTTC. Amino acid sequence: CASSYRRPDWDYGYTF.

The chain combines TRBV4-2 with TRBJ1-1, with D hard to call. Germline lookup yields CDR1 LGHNA and CDR2 YNFKEQ. V was trimmed by 4 bases and J by 6 bases, leaving 18 bases between them. This CDR3 has 15 residues. The CDR3 loop reads CASSPLGEGMAEAFF. CDR3 sequence (DNA): TGTGCCAGCAGCCCCCTCGGTGAGGGTATGGCTGAAGCTTTCTTT.

The rearrangement links TRBV5-1 to TRBJ2-7; D remains unclear. From germline, CDR1 is SGHRS and CDR2 YFSETQ. The CDR3 runs to 10 residues. The V and J ends lost 7 bases and 2 bases respectively, with 4 bases between them. DNA of the CDR3: TGCGCCAGCCCAGCCTACGAGCAGTACGTC. Amino acid sequence: CASPAYEQYV.

The V gene is TRBV5-5, the J gene TRBJ2-4; 10 bases line up with TRBD2. Trimming removed 2 bases from V and 0 bases from J; junction bases left unmatched: 8. Germline CDR1 and CDR2: SGHKS and YYEKEE (reference sequence). The CDR3 spans 18 residues. Here the CDR3 reads CASSFSSGGAKAKNIQYF. The CDR3 coding sequence is TGTGCCAGCAGCTTTTCCAGCGGGGGGGCGAAAGCCAAAAACATTCAGTACTTC.

The sample holds a few counts of this clonotype. The rearrangement links TRBV11-2 to TRBJ2-1; possible D gene TRBD1, 6 bases. The assigned J gene may be wrong: the sequence end matches TRBJ2-5 better. This CDR3 comprises 14 residues. Germline lookup yields CDR1 SGHAT and CDR2 FQNNGV. The CDR3 coding sequence is TGTGCCAGCAGCCTCCGGGACACCGATTCGGCCCAGTACTTC. Protein product: CASSLRDTDSAQYF.

The table lists this clonotype with a few counts. The chain joins TRBV21-1 to TRBJ1-2; TRBD1 is the table's D call, not checked against the DNA. TRBV21-1 is designated a pseudogene. The CDR3 spans 13 residues. The CDR3 bases are TGTGCCAGCAGCAAATGGGACAGCTATGGCTACACCTTC. Protein sequence: CASSKWDSYGYTF.

This clonotype came up a few times. This chain connects TRBV4-3 to TRBJ2-4; 9 bases agree with TRBD1. V dropped 1 base and J dropped 6; count of bases not matched to a gene: 4. The CDR3 loop spans 15 amino acids. CDR1 and CDR2 from the germline V gene are LGHNA and YSLEER. DNA of the CDR3: TGCGCCAGCAGCCAAGGGACAGGGGAGGCAAACATTCAGTACTTC. Amino acids: CASSQGTGEANIQYF.

In this sample, this clonotype turned up a few times. V usage is TRBV2 and J usage is TRBJ1-1, with D tentatively TRBD1 (6 bases). The length of the CDR3 is 14 residues. V dropped 6 bases and J dropped 6 bases, with 17 bases sitting between them. Germline V lookup: CDR1 SNHLY, CDR2 FYNNEI. DNA for the CDR3: TGTGCCAGCAGAGCGACCCAAGGGGGGCCTGAAGCTTTCTTT. Encoded protein: CASRATQGGPEAFF.

This clonotype was observed a few times. The genes are TRBV10-3 and TRBJ1-2; D uncertain. This CDR3 region has 15 residues. From germline, CDR1 is ENHRY and CDR2 SYGVKD. Trimming pared 0 bases from V and 1 base from J, leaving 9 bases between. This CDR3 reads CAISESESNNYGYTF. The CDR3 DNA is TGTGCCATCAGTGAGTCGGAGTCCAATAACTATGGCTACACCTTC.

J is TRBJ2-1 and V is TRBV5-5, with 8 bases matching TRBD2. J lost 5 bases, V lost 4 bases, and 11 bases had no gene match. The CDR3 runs to 16 residues. Germline V gives CDR1 SGHKS, CDR2 YYEKEE (reference sequence). CDR3 sequence: CASSAIKRGTNNEQFF. In DNA form, the CDR3 reads TGTGCCAGCAGCGCAATAAAGCGGGGGACTAACAATGAGCAGTTCTTC.

This clonotype was seen only a few times. The V and J genes are TRBV29-1 and TRBJ1-2; 9 bases line up with TRBD1. This CDR3 contains 13 residues. From germline, CDR1 is SQVTM and CDR2 ANQGSEA. V was clipped by 6 bases and J by 5 bases; unmatched bases: 7. Written as DNA, the CDR3 is TGCAGCGTCGCCGGGACAGGGATGTATGGCTACACCTTC. It translates to CSVAGTGMYGYTF. Full variable domain (remainder filled in from reference TRBV29-1 and TRBJ1-2): SAVISQKPSRDICQRGTSLTIQCQVDSQVTMMFWYRQQPGQSLTLIATANQGSEATYESGFVIDKFPISRPNLTFSTLTVSNMSPEDSSIYLCSVAGTGMYGYTFGSGTRLTVV.

This clonotype has a count of ten or more. The V call is TRBV6-1, the J call TRBJ2-7; 10 nucleotides agree with TRBD1. This CDR3 comprises 15 residues. V shed 2 bases, J shed 2 bases, and the junction held 3 bases outside the gene matches. Germline CDR1 and CDR2: MNHNS and SASEGT. In DNA, the CDR3 is TGTGCCAGCAGTGAAAGAGGGACAGGGGCCTACGAGCAGTACTTC. Protein sequence: CASSERGTGAYEQYF.